This T cell receptor (beta chain) comes out of a study of neurological immune-mediated disorders (dated by TCRdb to about 2019). For context, the study as a whole: Peripheral blood TCR-beta repertoires from patients with HTLV-I-associated myelopathy (HAM/TSP), patients with multiple sclerosis, and healthy controls were compared in the study using UMI-based sequencing. Longitudinal samples, technical triplicates and paired sorted CD4+ and CD8+ T-cell subsets, alongside PBMC samples, were included among the roughly 100 TCR-beta libraries. The cohort was made up of about 68 subjects, consisting of roughly 15 HAM/TSP patients, about 34 multiple sclerosis patients and about 20 healthy controls.

cDNA was synthesized by template-switch 5'RACE using a primer with a 10-nucleotide random unique molecular identifier that tagged each TCR transcript. Every sequencing run yielded over 160 million TCR-beta sequences covering 15-18 subjects. Total RNA was extracted with the RNeasy kit. TCR-beta VDJ regions were amplified with primers for the TCR constant region and the 5'RACE anchor, using the KAPA Real-time Library Amplification kit. A first PCR added sample indexes and Illumina adaptors, after which a second PCR increased the library yield. After Ampure bead purification, the roughly 650 bp TCR product was size-selected on a 2% E-gel SizeSelection system. Before pooling, library quality was checked on a Bioanalyzer, concentration was measured with Qubit, and libraries were quantified with the Kapa Library Quantification kit. Libraries were sequenced paired-end 2 x 150 bp on an Illumina HiSeq 2500. To increase sequence diversity, about 25-31% phiX was spiked into each library pool. The authors' analysis ran thus. The quality-filtered reads were processed with the UMI-based MiGEC pipeline, whose error correction step removed more than 90% of the raw TCR sequences. VDJ genes were aligned to IMGT germline references, and each clonotype was defined by a unique CDR3 amino acid sequence together with V-J genes. VDJtools evaluated clonal expansion, Shannon diversity and CDR3 relatedness (CalcPairwiseDistances, ClusterSamples); CLCbio workbench built phylogenetic trees. Expanded clones were defined as having at least 8 unique UMIs, based on coefficient-of-variation modelling across technical triplicates. TCRdb reprocessing: public reads trimmed at Q25 with fastp, clones called with MiXCR, in-frame beta chains kept. Rows with one shared CDR3 protein collapse into an entry with the most common genes and DNA. The V and J calls follow TCRdb's processing rather than the paper's. In this sample the table shows tens of thousands of distinct CDR3 sequences, 10% to 13% of which occur a single time. The ten largest clonotypes hold 21% of the sample.

Beyond this particular receptor, the publication reports: TCR clonal expansion was highest in HAM/TSP patients and lowest in MS patients, with MS patients falling below even healthy controls. No identical CDR3 amino acid sequences were found to be shared among expanded clones across subjects, suggesting that TCR-beta repertoires were private in all groups.

Libraries from unsorted PBMCs were made from 2 million PBMCs kept in RNAlater at -80 degrees C until RNA extraction. PBMCs were separated from peripheral blood using Ficoll-Hypaque density gradient centrifugation and then cryopreserved in liquid nitrogen. This clonotype was seen ten or more times. Its specific antigen is unknown. No base quality values were provided; no much bigger clone lies one nucleotide off. Based on the germline V gene, the CDR1 and CDR2 sequences are SGHTA and FQGNSA. For this chain, trimming is 7 bases at the V end and 0 bases at the J end, and the number of junction bases without a gene match is 9. Its CDR3 holds 15 amino acids, cysteine through phenylalanine. Only the CDR3 DNA is retained, 45 bases long and in frame from the first base.

The rearrangement combines TRBV7-2 with TRBJ2-7; 7 of the junction bases match TRBD1. Sequencing was performed on PBMCs. The TCR comes from a woman between 40 and 50 years old with HTLV-1-associated myelopathy (HAM/TSP). The CDR3 region: CASTEMGQLSYEQYF. In nucleotides, the sequence is TGTGCCAGCACCGAAATGGGACAGCTCTCCTACGAGCAGTACTTC.